This is a list of T cell receptor beta chains from one sample in a study of T cells after yellow fever vaccination. MiXCR was run by TCRdb on the 5' RACE reads, yielding one entry per CDR3 protein. Among approximately 550,000 distinct CDR3 sequences, 19% were seen once, and the ten largest hold 14%. Material: PBMCs, obtained 15 days after the yellow fever booster vaccination. The source is a man aged 25-45 years who received the YFV17D yellow fever vaccine. CDR3s include the opening cysteine and the closing phenylalanine or tryptophan. A D gene is named only where the DNA matches it firmly. Not all rows give a size; the values are once, few, many and, for expanded clones, a class.

TRBJ1-2	-	-	TRBV5-1	TGCGCCAGCAGACAAGAACACGACCCTAACTATGGCTACACCTTC	CASRQEHDPNYGYTF
TRBJ2-1	-	TRBD2	TRBV20-1	TGCAGTGCTCCTCTAGCGGGAGTCAATGAGCAGTTCTTC	CSAPLAGVNEQFF
TRBJ2-1	once	-	TRBV15	TGTGCCACCAGCAGAGGAAGGCACAATGAGCAGTTCTTC	CATSRGRHNEQFF
TRBJ2-1	-	-	TRBV5-1	TGCGCCAGCAGCTTGGTATACAGGGCACAACTTTACAATGAGCAGTTCTTC	CASSLVYRAQLYNEQFF
TRBJ2-3	-	-	TRBV5-1	TGCGCCAGCAGGGGGGTCGTCAGCACAGATACGCAGTATTTT	CASRGVVSTDTQYF
TRBJ1-6	few	-	TRBV15	TGTGCCACCAGCAGAGATATAGGTTCACCCCTCCACTTT	CATSRDIGSPLHF
TRBJ2-7	-	TRBD2	TRBV20-1	TGCAGTGCTAGACTCGGACTAGCGGGGTCCTACGAGCAGTACTTC	CSARLGLAGSYEQYF
TRBJ2-3	-	-	TRBV10-3	TGTGCCATCAGTGAGGGGGGCGGGAGATGGTCAGATACGCAGTATTTT	CAISEGGGRWSDTQYF
TRBJ2-2	-	-	TRBV5-1	TGCGCCAGCAGCGGACTGGGACATGCCACCGGGGAGCTGTTTTTT	CASSGLGHATGELFF
TRBJ2-2	few	-	TRBV19	TGTGCCAGTAGTATTCAGTTCACCAGCGGGGAGCTGTTTTTT	CASSIQFTSGELFF
TRBJ2-3	-	TRBD2	TRBV20-1	TGCAGTGCTAGAACTAGCGGGAGCGGCTACACAGATACGCAGTATTTT	CSARTSGSGYTDTQYF
TRBJ2-7	-	TRBD2	TRBV10-1	TGCGCCACCAGCGGGGACCCCAGACCCCTCGAGCAGTACTTC	CATSGDPRPLEQYF
TRBJ2-1	few	-	TRBV11-1	TGTGCCAGCAGCCCCCTGAACTCCTACAATGAGCAGTTCTTC	CASSPLNSYNEQFF
TRBJ2-7	-	-	TRBV20-1	TGCAGTGCTTCTTACCTGGCCCGCTCCTACGAGCAGTACTTC	CSASYLARSYEQYF
TRBJ2-3	-	TRBD2	TRBV7-6	TGTGCCAGCACCCCTAGCGGGTTCGAAACAGATACGCAGTATTTT	CASTPSGFETDTQYF
TRBJ2-5	few	-	TRBV3-1	TGTGCCAGCAGCCAAACCAACCGTCTAGAGACCCAGTACTTC	CASSQTNRLETQYF
TRBJ2-3	-	-	TRBV12-3/TRBV12-4	TGTGCCAGCAGGGAAGGGGCAGATACGCAGTATTTT	CASREGADTQYF
TRBJ2-7	-	TRBD1	TRBV27	TGTGCCAGCACCCGGACAGGGAGGAGCGAGCAGTACTTC	CASTRTGRSEQYF
TRBJ2-7	-	-	TRBV6-2/TRBV6-3	TGTGCCAGCAGTTACTCGAAGGGGAGCGAGCAGTACTTC	CASSYSKGSEQYF
TRBJ1-1	once	-	TRBV5-1	TGCGCCAGCAGCTTGGCTGTAGGACAGCCGAACACTGAAGCTTTCTTT	CASSLAVGQPNTEAFF
TRBJ2-7	-	-	TRBV5-1	TGCGCCAGCAGCCCCGGGACCCCGGGGTACGAGCAGTACTTC	CASSPGTPGYEQYF
TRBJ1-1	-	-	TRBV5-4	TGTGCCAGCAGCCCCCAGGGGCAAGGTGAAGCTTTCTTT	CASSPQGQGEAFF
TRBJ2-3	-	TRBD2	TRBV7-3	TGTGCCAGCAGCTTATGGACTAGCGTCGACACAGATACGCAGTATTTT	CASSLWTSVDTDTQYF
TRBJ2-2	few	-	TRBV3-1	TGTGCCAGCAGCCGTAGCCCTCGCGGGGAGCTGTTTTTT	CASSRSPRGELFF
TRBJ1-5	-	-	TRBV30	TGTGCCTGGAGTGTAGGCAGGGGCAATCAGCCCCAGCATTTT	CAWSVGRGNQPQHF
TRBJ2-5	-	TRBD2	TRBV7-2	TGTGCCAGCAGCTACCGGGGGGGGAGGGCCCAAGAGACCCAGTACTTC	CASSYRGGRAQETQYF
TRBJ1-5	few	-	TRBV12-3/TRBV12-4	TGTGCCAGCAGTTTAATGGGGAAACAGCCCCAGCATTTT	CASSLMGKQPQHF
TRBJ2-1	few	-	TRBV28	TGTGCCAGCAGTCGCATAGCAGAGCAGTTCTTC	CASSRIAEQFF
TRBJ2-5	-	TRBD2	TRBV29-1	TGCAGCGTTGAGCTTAGCGGGAACCAAGAGACCCAGTACTTC	CSVELSGNQETQYF
TRBJ1-2	few	-	TRBV27	TGTGCCAGCAGTTTCGACCTGAGGGGTTACTATGGCTACACCTTC	CASSFDLRGYYGYTF
TRBJ2-7	-	-	TRBV6-5	TGTGCCAGCAGTTACCCCGAGGGACGGACCTACTTC	CASSYPEGRTYF
TRBJ2-7	few	-	TRBV21-1	TGTGCCAGCCGGACGGACAGTTCCTACGAGCAGTACTTC	CASRTDSSYEQYF
TRBJ2-3	-	-	TRBV7-2	TGTGCCAGCAGCCGTCCTTCGTGGGGCGCGGATACGCAGTATTTT	CASSRPSWGADTQYF
TRBJ2-3	many	-	TRBV7-3	TGTGCCAGCAGCCCCCTCGGCCAGAGCACAGATACGCAGTATTTT	CASSPLGQSTDTQYF
TRBJ2-3	few	-	TRBV7-2	TGTGCCAGCAGCCCTTACGGTAGCACAGATACGCAGTATTTT	CASSPYGSTDTQYF
TRBJ2-5	few	TRBD2	TRBV20-1	TGCAGTGCTAGAGGACTAGCGAAAGAGACCCAGTACTTC	CSARGLAKETQYF
TRBJ1-4	-	TRBD1	TRBV10-3	TGTGCCACCCTAGGGGGCAGAAGTAATGAAAAACTGTTTTTT	CATLGGRSNEKLFF
TRBJ2-3	-	-	TRBV5-1	TGCGCCAGCAGCTTATGGAGGGCCAGGGATACGCAGTATTTT	CASSLWRARDTQYF
TRBJ1-2	many	-	TRBV21-1	TGTGCCAGCAGCACATCTTGGACAGGGGTTTGTAAATCCGGCTACACCTTC	CASSTSWTGVCKSGYTF
TRBJ2-2	-	TRBD2	TRBV6-2/TRBV6-3	TGTGCCAGCAGTTTAGCGGGAGTCCGTACCGGGGAGCTGTTTTTT	CASSLAGVRTGELFF
TRBJ2-3	few	-	TRBV18	TGTGCCAGCTCACCACCGTCCAGGGCAGATACGCAGTATTTT	CASSPPSRADTQYF
TRBJ2-2	few	-	TRBV6-5	TGTGCCAGCAGTTCCTCCCGACTAGTTTCTGGGGAGCTGTTTTTT	CASSSSRLVSGELFF
TRBJ2-1	-	TRBD2	TRBV13	TGTGCCAGCAGTTCAGGACTAGCGAGGGATGGTGAGCAGTTCTTC	CASSSGLARDGEQFF
TRBJ2-7	-	TRBD2	TRBV3-1	TGTGCCAGCAGCCAAGAAGGTAGCGGGAGAAACTTC	CASSQEGSGRNF
TRBJ2-7	-	TRBD1	TRBV5-1	TGCGCCAGCAGAACCGGACAGGGCTCTTCCTACGAGCAGTACTTC	CASRTGQGSSYEQYF
TRBJ2-7	-	-	TRBV20-1	TGCAGTGCTGCCCCGACAGGACAATACGAGCAGTACTTC	CSAAPTGQYEQYF
TRBJ2-7	-	TRBD1	TRBV29-1	TGCAGCGTCGCCCGACAGGGCAGCTCCTACGAGCAGTACTTC	CSVARQGSSYEQYF
TRBJ2-2	-	TRBD2	TRBV2	TGTGCCAGCAGTGAACGCCCGTCTGGGCTAGCGGGCATAGCCGGGGAGCTGTTTTTT	CASSERPSGLAGIAGELFF
TRBJ2-7	few	TRBD2	TRBV20-1	TGCAGTGCTAGCGTACGGGGGGACGAGCAGTACTTC	CSASVRGDEQYF
TRBJ1-1	-	TRBD1	TRBV29-1	TGCAGCGTTGAAGGACAGGGGAAGAGGCCTGAAGCTTTCTTT	CSVEGQGKRPEAFF
TRBJ2-1	-	TRBD2	TRBV7-6	TGTGCCAGCAGCTCCTGGACTAGCGGGAACACTCGGGGTGAGCAGTTCTTC	CASSSWTSGNTRGEQFF
TRBJ2-3	-	-	TRBV12-3/TRBV12-4	TGTGCCAGCACCTTAAACGGGCTGGGAAAAGATACGCAGTATTTT	CASTLNGLGKDTQYF
TRBJ1-2	-	-	TRBV12-3/TRBV12-4	TGTGCCAGCAGTTACCCCTCAGGGGTCGGCTACACCTTC	CASSYPSGVGYTF
TRBJ2-1	few	TRBD2	TRBV5-8	TGTGCCAGCAGCTTGGGACTTGCGACTAGCGACTTCTCTGAGCAGTTCTTC	CASSLGLATSDFSEQFF
TRBJ2-5	few	-	TRBV29-1	TGCAGCGTTGGGGGGATGCAAGAGACCCAGTACTTC	CSVGGMQETQYF
TRBJ2-7	-	-	TRBV5-5	TGTGCCAGCAGATTTAATTCTGGAGCCTACGAGCAGTACTTC	CASRFNSGAYEQYF